This section outlines one T cell receptor (beta chain) sequence together with its context. This sample was taken from a study of blood T cell repertoires in COVID-19. The wider study: COVID-19 samples collected from the United States, Italy and Spain covered acute and convalescent phases. T cells, B-cell-depleted T cells, or PBMCs supplied cDNA or gDNA.

Libraries were prepared by immunoSEQ multiplex PCR; TCRdb keeps only in-frame clonotypes and omits some of them. The sample includes 68,000 or so clones, 86% of them seen just once. The V and J ends lost 1 base and 3 bases, in that order; junction bases with no gene match: 8. The V gene's germline CDR1 is SEHNR and CDR2 FQNEAQ (reference sequence). The CDR3 runs to 18 residues. The material sequenced was peripheral blood. The chain recombines TRBV7-9 with TRBJ2-7, with 14 bases matching TRBD2. The TCR was taken from a man under 40 with acute or convalescent COVID-19. The CDR3 protein is CASSLGLLGTSGSYEQYF. The CDR3 bases are TGTGCCAGCAGCTTAGGGCTGTTGGGGACTAGCGGGAGCTACGAGCAGTACTTC.